These 27 T cell receptor beta chains were all obtained from the same sample, sequenced in a study of T-cell reconstitution after alpha-beta-depleted transplantation in children listed by TCRdb under 2016. The meaning of the sample's treatment or condition label: allogeneic hematopoietic cell transplantation with graft depleted of TCRalphabeta T cells and CD19 B cells. Receptors were amplified or captured by PCR. TCRdb shows the sequencer as Illumina HiSeq 2500. TCR library preparation used molecular barcoding, with unique molecular identifiers applied to normalize quantification of the TCRbeta repertoire. The public reads were reprocessed in TCRdb via fastp at Q25 and MiXCR, keeping in-frame beta chains. Each CDR3 protein appears once, grouped with its most common genes and DNA. This sample comprises 700,000 to 950,000 distinct CDR3 sequences, about 15% of them detected only once. The ten largest clones add up to 5% of the sample.

The sequencing used PBMCs, mostly from graft donor cells, collected 360 days after TCRalphabeta/CD19-depleted stem cell transplant. These receptor sequences come from a male patient between 10 and 17 years old who had a stem cell transplant for acute lymphoblastic leukemia, so the T cells may come from the graft donor.

This clonotype was counted between two and nine times. This chain connects TRBV24-1 to TRBJ2-5; possibly TRBD2 for D (5 bases). Trimming cost V 7 bases and J 2 bases, with 10 bases left between them. This CDR3 is 13 amino acids long. Germline-derived CDR1 and CDR2 are KGHDR and SFDVKD. The CDR3 DNA is TGTGCCACCAGACCGGGAAAGCAAGAGACCCAGTACTTC. It translates to CATRPGKQETQYF.

This clonotype was detected a few times. The rearrangement links TRBV24-1 to TRBJ2-2; 7 bases map to TRBD1. V dropped 3 bases and J dropped 6; count of bases not matched to a gene: 9. Per germline, CDR1 KGHDR and CDR2 SFDVKD. The CDR3 runs to 16 residues. CDR3 sequence (DNA): TGTGCCACCAGTGATCTAAGACAGGGTACGGCCGGGGAGCTGTTTTTT. Encoded protein: CATSDLRQGTAGELFF.

This clonotype was seen at least ten times. The chain joins TRBV20-1 to TRBJ2-1; TRBD2 aligns across 10 bases. CDR3 length: 14 residues. Germline assignment: CDR1 DFQATT and CDR2 SNEGSKA (reference sequence). Losses at the gene ends were 3 bases for V and 7 bases for J; bases not matched to a gene: 6. CDR3 bases: TGCAGTGCTAGGCCGGGACTAGCGAGAAATGAGCAGTTCTTC. Translated: CSARPGLARNEQFF.

This clonotype was counted between two and nine times. The genes are TRBV20-1 and TRBJ1-5, with a possible D match to TRBD1 (6 bases). Looked up from germline, CDR1 is DFQATT and CDR2 is SNEGSKA (reference sequence). With 1 base removed from V and 3 bases from J, the gap between germline ends came to 10 bases. The length of the CDR3 is 14 residues. The CDR3 spells CSARVTGVNQPQHF. The CDR3 DNA is TGCAGTGCTAGAGTGACAGGTGTCAATCAGCCCCAGCATTTT.

This chain uses TRBV27 with TRBJ2-7; D possibly corresponds to TRBD2 (6 bases). The CDR3 length is 15 residues. Trimming took 5 bases from V and 4 from J, leaving 18 bases between them. Germline V CDR1 and CDR2: MNHEY, SMNVEV (reference sequence). CDR3 nucleotides: TGTGCCAGCAGTCCCCGGCGGGGCGCGGCATACGAGCAGTACTTC. It codes for CASSPRRGAAYEQYF.

This clonotype was seen ten or more times. The chain couples TRBV7-9 to TRBJ2-3; 8 nucleotides line up with TRBD2. Trimming cost V 5 bases and J 2 bases; bases outside gene matches: 6. The CDR3 extends over 15 amino acids. In germline, CDR1 is SEHNR, CDR2 FQNEAQ (reference sequence). The CDR3: CASSRWTSSTDTQYF. As DNA, the CDR3 is TGTGCCAGCAGCAGATGGACTAGCTCCACAGATACGCAGTATTTT.

At least ten counts were recorded for this clonotype. CDR3 nucleotide sequence: TGTGCCAGCGACCGGGGGTATCAGCAGTTCTTC. Translation: CASDRGYQQFF. V gene TRBV6-1 combines with J gene TRBJ2-1; tentative D call: TRBD2 (6 bases). Germline CDR1 is MNHNS and CDR2 is SASEGT. The CDR3 consists of 11 residues. V dropped 8 bases and J dropped 11 bases, with 13 bases sitting between them.

This clonotype was detected a few times. This chain joins TRBV12-3 or TRBV12-4 and TRBJ2-3; possible D gene TRBD1, 6 bases. The CDR3 is 16 residues long. V was pared by 7 bases and J by 0 bases, with 17 bases between. In DNA form, the CDR3 reads TGTGCCAGCAACAAGGCGGACAGATCTAGCACAGATACGCAGTATTTT. Translated: CASNKADRSSTDTQYF.

This clonotype was observed a few times. The V gene is TRBV12-3 or TRBV12-4, the J gene TRBJ1-2; D possibly corresponds to TRBD1 (5 bases). The CDR3 spans 12 residues. V was clipped by 9 bases and J by 7 bases, with 15 bases between them. CDR3 bases: TGTGCCAGTTCGGGGGGTGTGGCTGGCTACACCTTC. Protein: CASSGGVAGYTF.

This clonotype was detected a few times. The chain couples TRBV5-4 to TRBJ1-1, with TRBD1 as a possible D gene (5 bases). In germline, CDR1 is SGHNT, CDR2 YYREEE (reference sequence). The CDR3 extends over 16 amino acids. V dropped 4 bases and J dropped 6 bases, with 22 bases sitting between them. This chain's CDR3 is CASSPPRKGIKAEAFF. Written as DNA, the CDR3 is TGTGCCAGCAGCCCCCCCCGGAAGGGGATTAAGGCTGAAGCTTTCTTT.

This clonotype was detected a few times. V is TRBV12-3 or TRBV12-4 and J is TRBJ2-2; 14 bases map to TRBD2. The V and J ends lost 1 base and 6 bases, in that order; junction bases with no gene match: 4. The CDR3 totals 17 residues. This CDR3 is CASSLGGLAGVAGELFF. DNA of the CDR3: TGTGCCAGCAGTTTAGGGGGACTAGCGGGAGTTGCCGGGGAGCTGTTTTTT.

The V and J genes are TRBV20-1 and TRBJ2-1; 7 bases fit TRBD1. Germline V gene sequence: CDR1 DFQATT, CDR2 SNEGSKA (reference sequence). The CDR3 covers 14 residues. V gave up 6 bases and J gave up 9 bases; unmatched junction bases: 14. In DNA form, the CDR3 reads TGCAGTGCCGTCGTCGGTACAGGGGTCGGTGAGCAGTTCTTC. Protein sequence: CSAVVGTGVGEQFF.

This clonotype was picked up a small number of times. The rearrangement joins TRBV2 to TRBJ2-1; 13 bases align to TRBD2. The CDR3 consists of 19 residues. Germline values: CDR1 SNHLY, CDR2 FYNNEI. Trimming cost V 5 bases and J 7 bases; bases outside gene matches: 17. In nucleotides, the CDR3 is TGTGCCAGCAGTCGTACGTCCGGGACTAGCGGGATAAGGGGGAATGAGCAGTTCTTC. Translating it yields CASSRTSGTSGIRGNEQFF. Looking up the rest from reference TRBV2 and TRBJ2-1 gives the full variable domain: EPEVTQTPSHQVTQMGQEVILRCVPISNHLYFYWYRQILGQKVEFLVSFYNNEISEKSEIFDDQFSVERPDGSNFTLKIRSTKLEDSAMYFCASSRTSGTSGIRGNEQFFGPGTRLTVL.

V and J are TRBV5-1 and TRBJ2-7; a possible D gene is TRBD1 (5 bases). CDR1 SGHRS and CDR2 YFSETQ come from the germline V gene. The ends were cut back, 7 bases at V and 0 bases at J, with 17 bases in the middle. CDR3 size: 15 residues. The CDR3 DNA reads as TGCGCCAGCGACGAAATCAGGGCGAGCTCCTACGAGCAGTACTTC. Translating gives CASDEIRASSYEQYF.

The chain combines TRBV7-9 with TRBJ1-4; 8 nucleotides align to TRBD1. V dropped 6 bases and J dropped 6; count of bases not matched to a gene: 9. Per the germline V gene, CDR1 is SEHNR and CDR2 is FQNEAQ (reference sequence). There are 15 residues in the CDR3. CDR3 sequence reads: CASRPIGTGDEKLFF. The CDR3 DNA follows: TGTGCCAGCAGACCGATCGGGACAGGAGATGAAAAACTGTTTTTT.

The chain combines TRBV12-3 or TRBV12-4 with TRBJ2-5; 7 bases match TRBD2. J lost 2 bases, V lost 6 bases, and 12 bases had no gene match. CDR3 length: 16 amino acids. The CDR3 bases are TGTGCCAGCAGCCGTCAACCGGGGGGAGGGCAAGAGACCCAGTACTTC. Its translation is CASSRQPGGGQETQYF.

This clonotype turned up a few times. The V call is TRBV6-1, the J call TRBJ2-1; D might be TRBD2 (6 bases). This CDR3 has 13 amino acids. The germline CDR1 and CDR2 sequences are MNHNS and SASEGT. The V end lost 5 bases, the J end lost 9 bases, and 14 bases lay between the germline ends. The CDR3 DNA reads TGTGCCAGCAGTCTGACTAGGGGTGGTGAGCAGTTCTTC. Translated: CASSLTRGGEQFF.

This chain links TRBV28 with TRBJ2-3, with TRBD2 matching 7 bases. CDR3 length: 15 residues. The V gene's germline CDR1 is MDHEN and CDR2 SYDVKM. V shed 4 bases and J 2 bases; nucleotides not matched to a gene: 6. Here the CDR3 reads CASSSPGLHTDTQYF. The CDR3, as DNA: TGTGCCAGCAGTTCACCGGGACTACACACAGATACGCAGTATTTT.

This clonotype was seen more than once but under ten times. The V call is TRBV14, the J call TRBJ2-2, with unresolved D. The V end was cut by 3 bases, the J end by 5 bases, with 16 bases between. The germline V gene has CDR1 SGHDN and CDR2 FVKESK. The CDR3 consists of 16 residues. The chain's CDR3 is CASSHASSLGTGELFF. Here the CDR3 DNA reads TGTGCCAGCAGCCACGCCTCCAGCCTAGGGACCGGGGAGCTGTTTTTT.

CDR3 nucleotides: TGTGCCAGCAGCCAGCCCTCCGGGACAGGGGACTACGAGCAGTACTTC. Translating gives CASSQPSGTGDYEQYF. The chain joins TRBV7-9 to TRBJ2-7, with TRBD1 identical over 10 bases. Germline V lookup: CDR1 SEHNR, CDR2 FQNEAQ (reference sequence). This CDR3 spans 16 amino acids. V was pared by 5 bases and J by 3 bases, with 10 bases of the junction left unmatched.

This chain links TRBV6-1 with TRBJ2-7, with TRBD1 identical over 8 bases. CDR1 is MNHNS, CDR2 SASEGT, per germline. The CDR3 is 15 residues long. With 8 bases clipped from V and 2 bases from J, the junction kept 11 bases outside the gene matches. The CDR3 region is CASGSTGVRTYEQYF. In DNA, the CDR3 is TGTGCCAGCGGCTCGACAGGGGTTCGGACCTACGAGCAGTACTTC.

The V call is TRBV2, the J call TRBJ2-2; D is unclear. The length of the CDR3 is 16 residues. The germline V gene has CDR1 SNHLY and CDR2 FYNNEI. The V and J ends lost 0 bases and 4 bases respectively, with 12 bases between them. The CDR3 bases are TGTGCCAGCAGTGAAGCGCACCAGTTTAGCACCGGGGAGCTGTTTTTT. Protein sequence: CASSEAHQFSTGELFF.

This clonotype has only a few counts. CDR3 coding DNA: TGCGCCAGCAGCCCAGTGGGACAGGCAACAAACTACGAGCAGTACTTC. Translation: CASSPVGQATNYEQYF. This rearrangement joins TRBV4-1 to TRBJ2-7, with TRBD1 matching over 8 bases. The CDR3 has 16 residues. Germline V gene lookup returns CDR1 MGHRA and CDR2 YSYEKL. V lost 4 bases to trimming and J lost 3 bases; unmatched junction nucleotides: 11.

J is TRBJ1-5 and V is TRBV4-1; possibly TRBD1 for D (5 bases). With 0 bases removed from V and 5 bases from J, the gap between germline ends came to 8 bases. CDR1 and CDR2 from the germline V gene are MGHRA and YSYEKL. The CDR3 runs 14 residues. This CDR3 reads CASSQDLTDQPQHF. The CDR3 DNA sequence: TGCGCCAGCAGCCAAGACCTGACAGATCAGCCCCAGCATTTT.

This chain connects TRBV5-1 to TRBJ2-3; the D call may be TRBD1 or TRBD2 (5 bases each). V shed 4 bases and J shed 0 bases, with 12 bases lying between them. The CDR3 extends over 15 amino acids. CDR1 SGHRS and CDR2 YFSETQ come from the germline V gene. Here the CDR3 reads CASSGGRGSTDTQYF. The CDR3 nucleotides read TGCGCCAGCAGCGGGGGACGGGGAAGCACAGATACGCAGTATTTT. Together with reference TRBV5-1 and TRBJ2-3, the CDR3 gives the full variable domain: KAGVTQTPRYLIKTRGQQVTLSCSPISGHRSVSWYQQTPGQGLQFLFEYFSETQRNKGNFPGRFSGRQFSNSRSEMNVSTLELGDSALYLCASSGGRGSTDTQYFGPGTRLTVL.

This clonotype was observed at least ten times. The rearrangement uses TRBV3-1 and TRBJ2-5; TRBD2 matches at 13 bases. Germline CDR1 reads LGHDT; CDR2 reads YNNKEL (reference sequence). V was pared by 0 bases and J by 5 bases, with 3 bases of the junction left unmatched. CDR3 length: 16 residues. The CDR3 DNA is TGTGCCAGCAGCCAAGACTGGACTAGCGGGAGTGAGACCCAGTACTTC. Its translation: CASSQDWTSGSETQYF.

V and J are TRBV5-1 and TRBJ2-5; no clear D. V lost 2 bases and J 2 bases, leaving 7 bases between the germline ends. Germline CDR1 is SGHRS and CDR2 is YFSETQ. The CDR3 totals 13 residues. CDR3 bases: TGCGCCAGCAGCTTCCGGCCGCAAGAGACCCAGTACTTC. Translating it yields CASSFRPQETQYF. Looking up the rest from reference TRBV5-1 and TRBJ2-5 gives the full variable domain: KAGVTQTPRYLIKTRGQQVTLSCSPISGHRSVSWYQQTPGQGLQFLFEYFSETQRNKGNFPGRFSGRQFSNSRSEMNVSTLELGDSALYLCASSFRPQETQYFGPGTRLLVL.